The clone carrying this T cell receptor (beta chain) was picked up many times. What it binds is unknown. Germline V CDR1 and CDR2: SGHTA, FQGTGA. The CDR3 consists of 18 residues. V shed 5 bases, J shed 4 bases, and the junction held 14 bases outside the gene matches. cDNA libraries for TCR alpha and TCR beta, carrying sample barcodes and UMIs, came from 5'RACE with constant-segment primers. TCRdb re-called the 5' RACE reads with MiXCR, one entry per CDR3 protein. The sample lists some 150,000 distinct CDR3 sequences, 6% to 7% occurring once. The sample is drawn from a study of T-cell memory formation after mild COVID-19. Findings and limits, study-wide: In pre-infection memory, a portion of responding clones appeared, which suggested that cross-reactive memory joined. The CD4+ clones that contracted clustered mainly within CM and EM, and the CD8+ clones concentrated in EMRA. Clones shrinking from day 15 to 85 showed even CD4/CD8 mixes; later expanders tilted CD4+.

Sequences were obtained from PBMCs or a T cell subset sorted from them (not recorded which). The TCR was taken from an adult woman who had mild COVID-19 (a few samples of this study predate the infection). Cell type and time point are not known. The V call is TRBV7-3, the J call TRBJ2-5; TRBD2 matches 12 bases. The CDR3 is CASSRGASGGASRETQYF. CDR3 coding DNA: TGTGCCAGCAGCCGCGGGGCTAGCGGGGGGGCGAGTCGAGAGACCCAGTACTTC.